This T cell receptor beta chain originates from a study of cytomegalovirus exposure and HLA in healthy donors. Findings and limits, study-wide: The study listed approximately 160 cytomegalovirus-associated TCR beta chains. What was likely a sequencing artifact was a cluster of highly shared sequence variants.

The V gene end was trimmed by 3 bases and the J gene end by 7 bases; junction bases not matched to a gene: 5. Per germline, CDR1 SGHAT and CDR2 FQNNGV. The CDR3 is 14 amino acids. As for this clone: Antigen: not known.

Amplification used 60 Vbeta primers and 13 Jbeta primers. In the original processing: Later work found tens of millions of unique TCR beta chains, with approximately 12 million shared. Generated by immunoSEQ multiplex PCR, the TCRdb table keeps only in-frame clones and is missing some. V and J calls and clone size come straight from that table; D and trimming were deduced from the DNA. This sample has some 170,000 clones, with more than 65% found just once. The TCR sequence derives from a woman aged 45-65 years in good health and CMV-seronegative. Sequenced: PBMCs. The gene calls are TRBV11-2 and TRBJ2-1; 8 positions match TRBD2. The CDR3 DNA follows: TGTGCCAGCAGCTTCGGGGGGGATAGGAATGAGCAGTTCTTC. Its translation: CASSFGGDRNEQFF. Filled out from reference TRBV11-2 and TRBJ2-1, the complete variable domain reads EAGVAQSPRYKIIEKRQSVAFWCNPISGHATLYWYQQILGQGPKLLIQFQNNGVVDDSQLPKDRFSAERLKGVDSTLKIQPAKLEDSAVYLCASSFGGDRNEQFFGPGTRLTVL.